The entry that follows covers one TCR beta chain sequence. The sample is drawn from a study of T cell responses to AZD1222 COVID-19 vaccine. V was trimmed by 0 bases and J by 4 bases, leaving 10 bases between them. From germline, CDR1 is SGDLS and CDR2 YYNGEE. The CDR3 totals 15 residues. Clones were read by immunoSEQ multiplex PCR, and TCRdb kept only the in-frame ones, dropping some. The sample has approximately 89,000 clones, approximately 90% seen once; the top ten hold more than 10%. This clonotype originated in an adult in good health. The specimen comprised peripheral blood, sampled on day 0 of AZD1222 vaccination. The genes are TRBV9 and TRBJ2-2, with a possible D match to TRBD1 (6 bases). CDR3 residues: CASSVEGTPTGELFF. CDR3 nucleotides: TGTGCCAGCAGCGTAGAGGGGACACCCACCGGGGAGCTGTTTTTT.